This T cell receptor (beta chain) was obtained from a study of shared clonotypes between healthy human individuals. Study-level findings and limits: Deeper or shallower sequencing was expected to change how clonotypes are shared among donors.

The table lists this clone with a few counts. What it binds is not known. Profiling relied on immunoSEQ multiplex PCR, and the TCRdb table lists in-frame clones only, not all of them. The sample yields about 710,000 clones, 73% seen once. Sequenced: memory CD4+ T cells sorted from blood. The subset here: CD45RA-negative fraction. The receptor comes from a woman aged 25 to 39 in good health.

Here the CDR3 reads CASSAAVNTEAFF. CDR3 sequence (DNA): TGTGCCAGTAGCGCGGCAGTGAACACTGAAGCTTTCTTT. The J gene is TRBJ1-1, the V gene TRBV19; D is unclear. This CDR3 spans 13 amino acids. Germline loops: CDR1 LNHDA, CDR2 SQIVND (reference sequence). V was cut by 6 bases and J by 0 bases, with 8 bases left in between.